A single sample gave rise to the 22 T cell receptor beta chains below, sequenced in a study of CD8 T cells in Susac syndrome. The RNA input was about 0.5 to 1 ug, and it was reverse transcribed with random hexamers. TCRdb itself ran the immunoSEQ multiplex PCR reads through MiXCR, one entry per CDR3 protein. The table records a few hundred thousand distinct CDR3 sequences, roughly 81% of them present only once. What was sequenced was CD8+ T cells from PBMCs. The receptors here all came from a human donor with multiple sclerosis.

The CDR3 coding sequence is TGTGCCAGCAGTGGTTACAGTTACTACGAGCAGTACTTC. It is translated as CASSGYSYYEQYF. This chain connects TRBV2 to TRBJ2-7; D call uncertain. The CDR3 spans 13 residues. Trimming shortened V by 4 bases and J by 3 bases, and 10 bases separated the two germline ends. Looked up from germline, CDR1 is SNHLY and CDR2 is FYNNEI.

This clonotype turned up a few times. V is TRBV10-1 and J is TRBJ2-3; D is tentatively TRBD1 or TRBD2 (5 bases each). The CDR3 has 14 residues. Germline V gene lookup returns CDR1 WNHNN and CDR2 SYGVQD (reference sequence). V dropped 0 bases and J dropped 3 bases, with 7 bases sitting between them. The CDR3 nucleotides are TGCGCCAGCAGTGAGTCGGGGGATACAGATACGCAGTATTTT. It encodes CASSESGDTDTQYF.

The J gene is TRBJ1-1, the V gene TRBV6-2 or TRBV6-3, with D maybe TRBD1 (5 bases). The CDR3 length is 13 residues. Trimming left V 0 bases short and J 9 bases short, with 11 bases between. The germline V gene has CDR1 MNHEY and CDR2 SVGEGT. In DNA, the CDR3 is TGTGCCAGCAGTTACTCGGCCAGGGTACAAGCTTTCTTT. Its protein product is CASSYSARVQAFF.

The chain carries TRBV20-1 and TRBJ2-1; the match to TRBD1 covers 8 bases. CDR3 size: 13 residues. V dropped 5 bases and J dropped 5; count of bases not matched to a gene: 5. Germline CDR1 is DFQATT and CDR2 is SNEGSKA (reference sequence). The CDR3, as DNA: TGCAGTGCTTTGACAGGGGTAAACAATGAGCAGTTCTTC. Encoded protein: CSALTGVNNEQFF.

The chain employs TRBV19 and TRBJ1-1; TRBD1 is a possible D gene (5 bases). Trimming removed 5 bases at V and 2 bases at J, with 18 bases between. CDR3 length: 16 amino acids. Germline V gene data show CDR1 as LNHDA and CDR2 as SQIVND (reference sequence). CDR3 bases: TGTGCCAGTAGTCAAATCCGGGACGGACAAAACACTGAAGCTTTCTTT. Its translation: CASSQIRDGQNTEAFF.

The V gene is TRBV27, the J gene TRBJ2-3, with TRBD1 as a possible D gene (6 bases). The CDR3 totals 16 residues. The V gene's germline CDR1 is MNHEY and CDR2 SMNVEV (reference sequence). Trimming left V 3 bases short and J 2 bases short, with 15 bases between. DNA of the CDR3: TGTGCCAGCAGTTTTAGACCGGGACACCTCACAGATACGCAGTATTTT. Amino acids: CASSFRPGHLTDTQYF.

CDR3 sequence (DNA): TGTGCCAGCAAACAGGACAGGTACAATGAGCAGTTCTTC. Translating it yields CASKQDRYNEQFF. This chain uses TRBV27 with TRBJ2-1; TRBD1 aligns across 7 bases. CDR1 and CDR2 (germline): MNHEY, SMNVEV (reference sequence). Trimming took 7 bases from V and 4 from J; bases not matched to a gene: 4. CDR3 size: 13 residues.

This chain links TRBV20-1 with TRBJ2-4, with D tentatively TRBD2 (6 bases). The CDR3 runs 17 residues. CDR1 DFQATT and CDR2 SNEGSKA come from the germline V gene (reference sequence). V lost 0 bases to trimming and J lost 1 base, with 16 bases between them. The CDR3 DNA reads as TGCAGTGCTAGAGATCTAGGGCTAGCGATTGCCAAAAACATTCAGTACTTC. This translates into CSARDLGLAIAKNIQYF.

The V call is TRBV7-2, the J call TRBJ2-7; D is unclear. The germline V gene encodes CDR1 SGHTA and CDR2 FQGNSA. This CDR3 comprises 15 residues. Trimming cost V 2 bases and J 5 bases, with 16 bases left between them. The CDR3 DNA reads TGTGCCAGCAGCTTATTCGCGGCCCTGAGCCACGAGCAGTACTTC. As protein: CASSLFAALSHEQYF. Based on the CDR3 plus reference TRBV7-2 and TRBJ2-7, the full variable domain is GAGVSQSPSNKVTEKGKDVELRCDPISGHTALYWYRQSLGQGLEFLIYFQGNSAPDKSGLPSDRFSAERTGGSVSTLTIQRTQQEDSAVYLCASSLFAALSHEQYFGPGTRLTVT.

The table lists this clonotype with a count of one. The chain combines TRBV20-1 with TRBJ2-3, with TRBD2 matching 13 bases. The CDR3 is 19 amino acids. V shed 0 bases and J 1 base; nucleotides not matched to a gene: 10. From germline, CDR1 is DFQATT and CDR2 SNEGSKA (reference sequence). The CDR3 DNA follows: TGCAGTGCTAGAGATCATGGGACTAGCGGGACCACCCGCACAGATACGCAGTATTTT. Its translation is CSARDHGTSGTTRTDTQYF.

The rearrangement uses TRBV13 and TRBJ1-1, with D maybe TRBD1 (6 bases). Per germline, CDR1 PRHDT and CDR2 FYEKMQ (reference sequence). The CDR3 consists of 15 residues. Trimming cost V 5 bases and J 3 bases, with 16 bases left between them. Here the CDR3 reads CASSGHREGDTEAFF. Here the CDR3 DNA reads TGTGCCAGCAGCGGCCACAGGGAGGGGGACACTGAAGCTTTCTTT.

The rearrangement joins TRBV20-1 to TRBJ1-1; D not resolved. The CDR3 extends over 13 amino acids. V was clipped by 1 base and J by 8 bases, with 14 bases between them. In germline, CDR1 is DFQATT, CDR2 SNEGSKA (reference sequence). This chain's CDR3 is CSARAMTVTEAFF. The DNA of the CDR3 is TGCAGTGCTAGAGCCATGACCGTTACCGAAGCTTTCTTT.

CDR3 sequence (DNA): TGTGCCAGCAGGGCCCCGGGTCCCGAGGAGCAGTTCTTC. The encoded protein is CASRAPGPEEQFF. The chain links TRBV9 to TRBJ2-1; D is unresolved. The CDR3 totals 13 residues. Trimming took off 5 bases at V and 10 bases at J, with 16 bases between the two ends. Germline V gene data show CDR1 as SGDLS and CDR2 as YYNGEE.

The chain uses TRBV11-2 and TRBJ2-5, with 8 bases aligning to TRBD2. The CDR3 has 15 amino acids. With 8 bases clipped from V and 2 bases from J, the junction kept 10 bases outside the gene matches. Germline assignment: CDR1 SGHAT and CDR2 FQNNGV. The CDR3 sequence is CASRPTSGYQETQYF. CDR3 DNA sequence: TGTGCCAGCCGCCCTACTAGCGGATATCAAGAGACCCAGTACTTC.

This clonotype was counted once. This chain uses TRBV27 with TRBJ2-3; D uncertain. This CDR3 has 16 residues. Germline V lookup: CDR1 MNHEY, CDR2 SMNVEV (reference sequence). The V end lost 2 bases, the J end lost 2 bases, and 14 bases lay between the germline ends. CDR3: CASSLVRAQNTDTQYF. The CDR3 region has the DNA TGTGCCAGCAGTTTAGTTCGAGCCCAGAACACAGATACGCAGTATTTT.

V usage is TRBV5-1 and J usage is TRBJ2-7; TRBD2 matches 8 bases. J was trimmed by 3 bases and V by 3 bases; bases with no gene match: 8. The CDR3 length is 15 residues. CDR1 and CDR2 from the germline V gene are SGHRS and YFSETQ. CDR3 coding DNA: TGCGCCAGCAGCTCGTCGGGACTAGAATACTACGAGCAGTACTTC. This translates into CASSSSGLEYYEQYF.

The J gene is TRBJ2-7, the V gene TRBV7-6, with D perhaps matching TRBD1 or TRBD2 (6 bases each). Germline V CDR1 and CDR2: SGHVS, FNYEAQ. This CDR3 comprises 15 residues. Trimming pared 0 bases from V and 5 bases from J, leaving 14 bases between. DNA of the CDR3: TGTGCCAGCAGCTTAGCGCGGGGTAGGGGGGACGAGCAGTACTTC. This sequence encodes CASSLARGRGDEQYF.

This chain links TRBV6-1 with TRBJ1-1, with TRBD1 identical over 8 bases. This CDR3 region has 15 residues. The germline V gene has CDR1 MNHNS and CDR2 SASEGT. With 6 bases clipped from V and 7 bases from J, the junction kept 13 bases outside the gene matches. CDR3 region: CASSKMSDRADEAFF. CDR3 nucleotides: TGTGCCAGCAGCAAAATGTCGGACAGGGCTGATGAAGCTTTCTTT.

The chain couples TRBV9 to TRBJ2-1; TRBD2 matches 10 bases. The germline V gene has CDR1 SGDLS and CDR2 YYNGEE. J gave up 7 bases and V 4 bases, and 8 bases lay outside the gene matches. The CDR3 totals 15 residues. CDR3 sequence: CASSKSGRAGNEQFF. CDR3 nucleotide sequence: TGTGCCAGCAGCAAAAGCGGGAGGGCCGGAAATGAGCAGTTCTTC.

This clonotype was found once. The gene calls are TRBV12-3 or TRBV12-4 and TRBJ1-1; no firm D call. Trimming stripped 5 bases from V and 1 base from J, with 11 bases between. There are 14 residues in the CDR3. As DNA, the CDR3 is TGTGCCAGCAGTCCCGCGCAGGCGAACACTGAAGCTTTCTTT. Translated, it gives CASSPAQANTEAFF.

The chain has TRBV6-6 and TRBJ2-5; 8 bases map to TRBD2. The V gene's germline CDR1 is MNHNY and CDR2 SVGAGI (reference sequence). The CDR3 contains 16 residues. Trimming at V came to 5 bases and at J to 2 bases, leaving 10 bases not matched to a gene. CDR3: CASSPPGLVEQETQYF. The CDR3, as DNA: TGTGCCAGCAGTCCTCCGGGACTAGTAGAACAAGAGACCCAGTACTTC.

The J gene is TRBJ2-7, the V gene TRBV5-1; 8 bases align to TRBD2. Losses at the gene ends were 0 bases for V and 2 bases for J; bases not matched to a gene: 10. The CDR3 has 17 residues. Germline V gene data show CDR1 as SGHRS and CDR2 as YFSETQ. CDR3 region: CASSLAGFTSGTYEQYF. The CDR3 DNA follows: TGCGCCAGCAGCTTGGCCGGGTTTACTAGCGGAACCTACGAGCAGTACTTC.